This T cell receptor (beta chain) was retrieved from a study of OX40 agonist ivuxolimab in advanced cancers. Here immunoSEQ multiplex PCR was the method, and the copy in TCRdb shows in-frame clones only, minus some. The sample consists of 55,000 to 85,000 clones, 75% to 90% of them appearing once. The germline V gene has CDR1 SNHLY and CDR2 FYNNEI. The CDR3 loop spans 18 amino acids. V lost 1 base and J lost 4; bases outside the gene matches: 16. This TCR derives from an adult with an advanced solid tumor such as melanoma, head and neck, liver or kidney cancer. Sample: CD4+ or CD8+ T cells sorted from blood, taken in a trial of the OX40 agonist ivuxolimab. The chain couples TRBV2 to TRBJ2-7, with 7 bases that match TRBD2. CDR3 loop: CASSEVQFGDYQFYEQYF. CDR3 in DNA: TGTGCCAGCAGTGAAGTTCAGTTTGGGGACTACCAATTTTACGAGCAGTACTTC.